Each of the 9 T cell receptor beta chains below was sequenced from the same sample in a study of blood T cell repertoires in COVID-19. Method: immunoSEQ multiplex PCR; TCRdb's copy keeps in-frame clones and lacks some. This sample has approximately 230,000 clones, with 65% to 90% found just once. The sample was PBMCs or T cells enriched from blood (not recorded which). The receptors originated from a man between 35 and 55 years old who had recovered from COVID-19.

This clone was observed a few times. The V call is TRBV9, the J call TRBJ1-2, with TRBD1 matching 9 bases. This CDR3 region has 15 residues. CDR1 and CDR2 from the germline V gene are SGDLS and YYNGEE. The CDR3 DNA sequence: TGTGTCGGCCTCCCGGGACAGGGTGCGTACTATGGCTACACCTTC. Its translation is CVGLPGQGAYYGYTF.

The chain is built from TRBV6-4 and TRBJ1-2; TRBD1 is a possible D gene (6 bases). The CDR3 length is 15 residues. CDR1 is MRHNA and CDR2 is SNTAGT in the germline V gene. V gave up 3 bases and J gave up 8 bases, with 19 bases separating them. The CDR3 DNA reads TGTGCCAGCAGTGAACTCCAGGGGCCTGAGGGAGGCTACACCTTC. The encoded protein is CASSELQGPEGGYTF.

The chain is built from TRBV20-1 and TRBJ2-2, with D perhaps matching TRBD2 (6 bases). The germline CDR1 and CDR2 sequences are DFQATT and SNEGSKA (reference sequence). V was clipped by 3 bases and J by 2 bases, with 10 bases between them. The CDR3 contains 14 residues. The DNA of the CDR3 is TGCAGTGCTAGTAGGCGGGAAAACACCGGGGAGCTGTTTTTT. Protein sequence: CSASRRENTGELFF.

The chain is built from TRBV10-3 and TRBJ1-3; the D is unclear. The CDR3 contains 16 residues. The V and J ends lost 1 base and 0 bases respectively, with 10 bases between them. CDR1 and CDR2 (germline): ENHRY, SYGVKD. The CDR3 bases are TGTGCCATCAGTGAGTTTTACGACTACTCTGGAAACACCATATATTTT. The encoded protein is CAISEFYDYSGNTIYF.

The V and J genes are TRBV4-3 and TRBJ1-4; D gene unclear. The CDR3 is 16 residues long. CDR1 and CDR2 from the germline V gene are LGHNA and YSLEER. The ends were cut back, 0 bases at V and 0 bases at J, with 8 bases in the middle. The CDR3 coding sequence is TGCGCCAGCAGCCAAGATTTGGCTGCAACTAATGAAAAACTGTTTTTT. Amino acid sequence: CASSQDLAATNEKLFF.

This rearrangement joins TRBV9 to TRBJ2-1; 8 bases fit TRBD1. V was pared by 1 base and J by 12 bases, with 6 bases of the junction left unmatched. Germline CDR1 reads SGDLS; CDR2 reads YYNGEE. The CDR3 is 13 residues long. CDR3 sequence reads: CASSVRSGQGQFF. The CDR3 DNA sequence: TGTGCCAGCAGCGTACGTAGCGGACAGGGGCAGTTCTTC.

The chain has TRBV9 and TRBJ2-5; 13 bases match TRBD2. V was pared by 3 bases and J by 5 bases, with 7 bases of the junction left unmatched. Germline loops: CDR1 SGDLS, CDR2 YYNGEE. This CDR3 has 16 amino acids. CDR3 DNA: TGTGCCAGCAGCGGTCGACTAGCGGGGGGTTTCGAGACCCAGTACTTC. This sequence encodes CASSGRLAGGFETQYF.

J is TRBJ2-7 and V is TRBV5-1; TRBD1 matches at 9 bases. The CDR3 sequence is 15 residues long. The junction had 11 bases not matched to a gene; V was cut back by 4 bases and J by 6 bases. Germline V lookup: CDR1 SGHRS, CDR2 YFSETQ. CDR3 DNA sequence: TGCGCCAGCAGCCCAGGGACAGGGTCTTTTTCCGAGCAGTACTTC. Its protein product is CASSPGTGSFSEQYF.

The V gene is TRBV29-1, the J gene TRBJ1-2; tentatively, D is TRBD1 (5 bases). The CDR3 is 12 amino acids. Per germline, CDR1 SQVTM and CDR2 ANQGSEA. Trimming shortened V by 7 bases and J by 2 bases, and 11 bases separated the two germline ends. The CDR3 DNA is TGCAGCGCCGAGAGGACAAACTATGGCTACACCTTC. It translates to CSAERTNYGYTF. Using reference TRBV29-1 and TRBJ1-2 for the parts outside the CDR3, the full variable domain is SAVISQKPSRDICQRGTSLTIQCQVDSQVTMMFWYRQQPGQSLTLIATANQGSEATYESGFVIDKFPISRPNLTFSTLTVSNMSPEDSSIYLCSAERTNYGYTFGSGTRLTVV.